This record covers a single T cell receptor beta chain. Its antigen is still unknown. TCRdb's table, derived via immunoSEQ multiplex PCR, lists solely in-frame clones and lacks some. The table shows about 120,000 clones, with 92% occurring only once. These data come from a study of T cell responses to AZD1222 COVID-19 vaccine. Study-wide findings and caveats: The peak T cell response came first, and repertoires were sampled only after it. White British people made up most donors, females outnumbered males, and clonal diversity was possibly underestimated. Regions 160-218 and 743-854 dominated among vaccine-associated CD4 TCRs spanning spike.

Germline loops: CDR1 SGHTA, CDR2 FQGTGA. The J segment lost 6 bases and the V segment lost 5 bases, leaving 8 bases of the junction unmatched. The CDR3 totals 15 residues. The input for sequencing was peripheral blood, taken on day 0 of AZD1222 vaccination. The rearrangement links TRBV7-3 to TRBJ2-1; 9 bases are a match to TRBD1. The TCR sequence derives from an adult in good health. The CDR3 coding sequence is TGTGCCAGCAGCCCCCCCGGGACAGGGACCAATGAGCAGTTCTTC. Its translation: CASSPPGTGTNEQFF. Complete variable domain (other parts from reference TRBV7-3 and TRBJ2-1): GAGVSQTPSNKVTEKGKYVELRCDPISGHTALYWYRQSLGQGPEFLIYFQGTGAADDSGLPNDRFFAVRPEGSVSTLKIQRTERGDSAVYLCASSPPGTGTNEQFFGPGTRLTVL.